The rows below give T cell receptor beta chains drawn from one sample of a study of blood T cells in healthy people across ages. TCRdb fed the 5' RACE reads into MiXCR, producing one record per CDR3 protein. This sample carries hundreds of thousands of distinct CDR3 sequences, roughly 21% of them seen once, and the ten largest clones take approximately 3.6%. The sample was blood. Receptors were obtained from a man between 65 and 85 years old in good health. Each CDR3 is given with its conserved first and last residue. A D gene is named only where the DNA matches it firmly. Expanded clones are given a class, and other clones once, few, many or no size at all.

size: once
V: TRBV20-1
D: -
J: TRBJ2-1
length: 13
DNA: TGCAGTGCTAGCTTTCGGTTCCACAATGAGCAGTTCTTC
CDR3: CSASFRFHNEQFF

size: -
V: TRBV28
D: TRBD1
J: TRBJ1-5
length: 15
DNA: TGTGCCACCAGCAGGACAGGGGGCGGTCATCAGCCCCAGCATTTT
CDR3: CATSRTGGGHQPQHF

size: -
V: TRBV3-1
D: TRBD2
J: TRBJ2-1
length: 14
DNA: TGTGCCAGCAGCCGGAGGGAGGGAGACAATGAGCAGTTCTTC
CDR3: CASSRREGDNEQFF

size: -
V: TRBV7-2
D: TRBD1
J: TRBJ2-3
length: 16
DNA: TGTGCCAGCAGCTTAGCCGGGCTAGGGGGCTCAGATACGCAGTATTTT
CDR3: CASSLAGLGGSDTQYF

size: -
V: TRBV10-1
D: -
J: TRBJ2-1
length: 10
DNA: TGCGCCAGCGCCGACAATGAGCAGTTCTTC
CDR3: CASADNEQFF

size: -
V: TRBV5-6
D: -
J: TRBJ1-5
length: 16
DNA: TGTGCCAGCAGAAGAGGAGGGGGGTCGGGCAATCAGCCCCAGCATTTT
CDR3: CASRRGGGSGNQPQHF

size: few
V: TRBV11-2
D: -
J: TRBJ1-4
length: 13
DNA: TGTGCCAGCAGCTTAGATTGGCGGCTGAAACTGTTTTTT
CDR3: CASSLDWRLKLFF

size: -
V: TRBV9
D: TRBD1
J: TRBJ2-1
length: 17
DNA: TGTGCCAGCAGCCCACCACCACGGGGGACAGGGCACAATGAGCAGTTCTTC
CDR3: CASSPPPRGTGHNEQFF

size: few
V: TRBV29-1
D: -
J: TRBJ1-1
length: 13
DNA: TGCAGCGGGGGAGGTCTGCGAGAAACTGAAGCTTTCTTT
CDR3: CSGGGLRETEAFF

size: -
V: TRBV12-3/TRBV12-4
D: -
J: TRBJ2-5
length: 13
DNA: TGTGCCAGCAGTTTAGGGTTGGGTCGCGGTGTGATCTTC
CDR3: CASSLGLGRGVIF

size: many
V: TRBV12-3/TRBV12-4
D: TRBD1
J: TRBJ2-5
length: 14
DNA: TGTGCCAGCAGTCAACAGGGGGGAGGAGAGACCCAGTACTTC
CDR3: CASSQQGGGETQYF

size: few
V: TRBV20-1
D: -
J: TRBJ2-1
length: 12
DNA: TGCAGTGTTCCGGGGACCTTCAATGAGCAGTTCTTC
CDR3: CSVPGTFNEQFF

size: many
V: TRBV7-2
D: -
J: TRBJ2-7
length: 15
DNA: TGTGCCAGCAGCTTAACGGGTTGGGACTCCTACGAGCAGTACTTC
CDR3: CASSLTGWDSYEQYF

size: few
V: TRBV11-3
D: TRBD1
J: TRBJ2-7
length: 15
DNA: TGTGCCAGCAGCTTTGATCAGGGGGCCTCCTACGAGCAGTACTTC
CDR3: CASSFDQGASYEQYF

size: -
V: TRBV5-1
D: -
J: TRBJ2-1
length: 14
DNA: TGCGCCAGCAGCCTAGATGCTAACTACAATGAGCAGTTCTTC
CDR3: CASSLDANYNEQFF

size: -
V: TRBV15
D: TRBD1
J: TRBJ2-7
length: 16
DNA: TGTGCCACCAGCAGAGATTCGGGACAGTTCTCCTACGAGCAGTACTTC
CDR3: CATSRDSGQFSYEQYF

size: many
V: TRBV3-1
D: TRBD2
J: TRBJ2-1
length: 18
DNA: TGTGCCAGCAGCCAAGATGGAGTGGCGGGAGGGCCACACAATGAGCAGTTCTTC
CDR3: CASSQDGVAGGPHNEQFF

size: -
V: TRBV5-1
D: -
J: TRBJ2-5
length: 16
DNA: TGCGCCAGCAGCCCAAAGGGGGACACGGGCTCGTGGACCCAGTACTTC
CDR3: CASSPKGDTGSWTQYF

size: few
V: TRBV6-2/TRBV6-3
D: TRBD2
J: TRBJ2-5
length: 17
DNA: TGTGCCAGCAGTTACGACCTGGCGCTAGCGGGACTAGAGACCCAGTACTTC
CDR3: CASSYDLALAGLETQYF

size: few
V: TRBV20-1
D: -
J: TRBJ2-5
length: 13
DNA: TGCAGTGCACTGGGACCTGGCGGGGAGACCCAGTACTTC
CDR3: CSALGPGGETQYF

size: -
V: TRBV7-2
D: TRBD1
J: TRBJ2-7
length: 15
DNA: TGTGCCAGCAGTAGCCGACAGGGGTTCTCCTACGAGCAGTACTTC
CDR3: CASSSRQGFSYEQYF

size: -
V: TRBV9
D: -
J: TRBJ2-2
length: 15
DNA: TGTGCCAGCAGCGCCCGGGACTCTTACACCGGGGAGCTGTTTTTT
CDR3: CASSARDSYTGELFF

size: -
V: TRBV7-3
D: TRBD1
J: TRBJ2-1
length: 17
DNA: TGTGCCAGCAGCTTAGGTCGGGGGACAGGAATATACAGTGAGCAGTTCTTC
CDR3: CASSLGRGTGIYSEQFF

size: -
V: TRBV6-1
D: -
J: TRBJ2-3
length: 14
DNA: TGTGCCATCAGTGAGTCGGACTCGACAGATACGCAGTATTTT
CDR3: CAISESDSTDTQYF

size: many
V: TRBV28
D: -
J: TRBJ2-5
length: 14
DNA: TGTGCCAGCAGTTTACGGCAGGGCGTAGAGACCCAGTACTTC
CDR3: CASSLRQGVETQYF